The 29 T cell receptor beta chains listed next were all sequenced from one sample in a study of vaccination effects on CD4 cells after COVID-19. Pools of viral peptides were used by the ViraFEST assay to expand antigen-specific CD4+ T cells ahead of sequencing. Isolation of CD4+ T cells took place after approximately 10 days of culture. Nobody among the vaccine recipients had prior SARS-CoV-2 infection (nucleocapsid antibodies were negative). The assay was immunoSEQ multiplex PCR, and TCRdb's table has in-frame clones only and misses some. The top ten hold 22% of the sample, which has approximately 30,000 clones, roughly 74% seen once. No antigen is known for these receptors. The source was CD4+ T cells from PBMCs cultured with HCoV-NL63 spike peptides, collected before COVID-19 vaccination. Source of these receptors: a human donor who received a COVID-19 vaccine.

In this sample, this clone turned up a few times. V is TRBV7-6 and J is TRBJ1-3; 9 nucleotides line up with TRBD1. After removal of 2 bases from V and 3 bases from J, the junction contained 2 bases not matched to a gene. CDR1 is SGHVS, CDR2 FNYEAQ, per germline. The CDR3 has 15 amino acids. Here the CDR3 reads CASSLRDRVGNTIYF. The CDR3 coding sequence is TGTGCCAGCAGCTTAAGGGACAGGGTTGGAAACACCATATATTTT.

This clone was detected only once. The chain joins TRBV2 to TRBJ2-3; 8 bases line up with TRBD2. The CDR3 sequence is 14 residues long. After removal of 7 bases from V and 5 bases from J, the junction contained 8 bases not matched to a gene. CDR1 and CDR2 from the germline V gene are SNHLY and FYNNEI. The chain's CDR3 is CASTKRGPLDTQYF. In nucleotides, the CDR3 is TGTGCCAGCACCAAGCGGGGGCCCCTAGATACGCAGTATTTT.

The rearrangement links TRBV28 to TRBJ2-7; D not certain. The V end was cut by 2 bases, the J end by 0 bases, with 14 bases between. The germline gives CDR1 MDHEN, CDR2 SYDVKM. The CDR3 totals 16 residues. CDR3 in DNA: TGTGCCAGCAGTTTAAGGCCCTCAGCCTTCTCCTACGAGCAGTACTTC. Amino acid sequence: CASSLRPSAFSYEQYF.

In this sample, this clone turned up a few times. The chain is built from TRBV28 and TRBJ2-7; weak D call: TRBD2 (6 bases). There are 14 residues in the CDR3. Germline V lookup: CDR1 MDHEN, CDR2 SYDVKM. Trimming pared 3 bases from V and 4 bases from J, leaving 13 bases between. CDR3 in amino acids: CASSFVLARYEQYF. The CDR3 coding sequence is TGTGCCAGCAGTTTCGTCCTAGCGCGATACGAGCAGTACTTC.

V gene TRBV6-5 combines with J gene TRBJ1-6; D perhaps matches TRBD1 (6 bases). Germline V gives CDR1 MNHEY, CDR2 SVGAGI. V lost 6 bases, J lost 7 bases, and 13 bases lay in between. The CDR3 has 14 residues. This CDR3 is CASRGGGANSPLHF. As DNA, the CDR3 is TGTGCCAGCAGGGGCGGGGGGGCAAATTCACCCCTCCACTTT.

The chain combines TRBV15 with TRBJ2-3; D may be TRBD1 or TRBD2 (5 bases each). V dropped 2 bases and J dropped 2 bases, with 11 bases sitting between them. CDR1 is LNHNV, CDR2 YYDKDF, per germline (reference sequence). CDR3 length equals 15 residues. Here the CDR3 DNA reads TGTGCCACCAGCAGAACCGGGACCGACACAGATACGCAGTATTTT. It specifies CATSRTGTDTDTQYF.

CDR3: CASSFLGEKLFF. The CDR3 bases are TGTGCCAGCAGTTTTTTAGGGGAAAAACTGTTTTTT. The rearrangement links TRBV28 to TRBJ1-4; D gene ambiguous. Germline V gives CDR1 MDHEN, CDR2 SYDVKM. The CDR3 extends over 12 amino acids. The V end was cut by 3 bases, the J end by 8 bases, with 7 bases between.

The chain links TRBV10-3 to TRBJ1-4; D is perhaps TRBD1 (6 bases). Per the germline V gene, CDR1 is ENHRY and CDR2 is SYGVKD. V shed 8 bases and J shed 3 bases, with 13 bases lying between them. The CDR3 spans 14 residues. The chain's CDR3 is CAIGEQGPNEKLFF. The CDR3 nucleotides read TGTGCCATCGGAGAACAGGGACCTAATGAAAAACTGTTTTTT.

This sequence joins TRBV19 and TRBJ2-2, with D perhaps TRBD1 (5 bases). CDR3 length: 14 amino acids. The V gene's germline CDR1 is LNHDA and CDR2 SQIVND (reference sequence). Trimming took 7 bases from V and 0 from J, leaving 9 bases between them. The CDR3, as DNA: TGTGCCAGTATCCAGGGTGCGAACACCGGGGAGCTGTTTTTT. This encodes CASIQGANTGELFF.

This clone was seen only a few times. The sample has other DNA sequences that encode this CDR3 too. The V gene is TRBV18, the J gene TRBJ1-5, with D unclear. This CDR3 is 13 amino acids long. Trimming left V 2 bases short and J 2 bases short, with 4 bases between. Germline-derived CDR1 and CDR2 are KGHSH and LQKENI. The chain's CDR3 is CASSPGGNQPQHF. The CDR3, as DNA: TGTGCCAGCTCACCAGGGGGCAATCAGCCCCAGCATTTT.

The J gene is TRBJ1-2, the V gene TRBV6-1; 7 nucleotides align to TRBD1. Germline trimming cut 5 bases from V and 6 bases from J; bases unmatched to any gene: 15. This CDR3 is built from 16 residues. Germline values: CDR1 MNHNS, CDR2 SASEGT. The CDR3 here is CASSQGTANVRDGYTF. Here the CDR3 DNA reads TGTGCCAGCAGTCAAGGGACAGCGAACGTTCGAGATGGCTACACCTTC.

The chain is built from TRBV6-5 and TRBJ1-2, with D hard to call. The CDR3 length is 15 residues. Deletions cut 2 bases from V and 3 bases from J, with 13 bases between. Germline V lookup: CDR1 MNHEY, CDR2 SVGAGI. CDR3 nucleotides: TGTGCCAGCAGTTACGGGGTGAGGAGAGACTATGGCTACACCTTC. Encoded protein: CASSYGVRRDYGYTF.

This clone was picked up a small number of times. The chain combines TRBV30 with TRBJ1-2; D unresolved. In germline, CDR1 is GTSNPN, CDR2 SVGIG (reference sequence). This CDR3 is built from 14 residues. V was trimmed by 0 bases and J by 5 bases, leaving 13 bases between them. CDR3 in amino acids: CAWSVGGRDYGYTF. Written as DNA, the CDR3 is TGTGCCTGGAGTGTAGGTGGCCGAGATTATGGCTACACCTTC.

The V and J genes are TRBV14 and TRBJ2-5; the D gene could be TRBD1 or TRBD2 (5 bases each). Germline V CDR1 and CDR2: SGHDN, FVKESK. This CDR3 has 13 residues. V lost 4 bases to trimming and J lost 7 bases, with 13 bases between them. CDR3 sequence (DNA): TGTGCCAGCAGCCGAGGGAGAGGGGTGACCCAGTACTTC. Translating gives CASSRGRGVTQYF.

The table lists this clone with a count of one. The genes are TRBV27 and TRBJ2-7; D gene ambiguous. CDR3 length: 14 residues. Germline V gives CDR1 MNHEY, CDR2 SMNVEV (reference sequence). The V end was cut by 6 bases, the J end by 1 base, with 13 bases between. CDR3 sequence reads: CASRTDPKSYEQYF. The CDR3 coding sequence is TGTGCCAGCAGGACCGACCCAAAATCCTACGAGCAGTACTTC.

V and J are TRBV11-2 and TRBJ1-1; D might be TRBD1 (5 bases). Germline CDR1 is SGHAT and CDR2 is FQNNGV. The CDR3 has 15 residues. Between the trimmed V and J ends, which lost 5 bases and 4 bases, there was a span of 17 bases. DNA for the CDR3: TGTGCCAGCAGCACCCCCCGGCGGGGCTCCACTGAAGCTTTCTTT. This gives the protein CASSTPRRGSTEAFF. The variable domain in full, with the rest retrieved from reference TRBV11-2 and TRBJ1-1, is EAGVAQSPRYKIIEKRQSVAFWCNPISGHATLYWYQQILGQGPKLLIQFQNNGVVDDSQLPKDRFSAERLKGVDSTLKIQPAKLEDSAVYLCASSTPRRGSTEAFFGQGTRLTVV.

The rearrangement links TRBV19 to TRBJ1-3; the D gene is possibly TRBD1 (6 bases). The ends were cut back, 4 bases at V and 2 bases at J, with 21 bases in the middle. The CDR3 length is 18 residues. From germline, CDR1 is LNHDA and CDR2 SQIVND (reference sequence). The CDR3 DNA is TGTGCCAGTAGTACTAGAAATCCCAGAACAGGGCCTGGAAACACCATATATTTT. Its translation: CASSTRNPRTGPGNTIYF. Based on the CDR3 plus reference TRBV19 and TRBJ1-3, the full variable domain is DGGITQSPKYLFRKEGQNVTLSCEQNLNHDAMYWYRQDPGQGLRLIYYSQIVNDFQKGDIAEGYSVSREKKESFPLTVTSAQKNPTAFYLCASSTRNPRTGPGNTIYFGEGSWLTVV.

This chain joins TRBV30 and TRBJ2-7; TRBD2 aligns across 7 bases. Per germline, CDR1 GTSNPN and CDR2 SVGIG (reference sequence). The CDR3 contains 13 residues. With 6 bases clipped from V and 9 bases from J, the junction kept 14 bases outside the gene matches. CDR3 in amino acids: CACRAGGSLGQYF. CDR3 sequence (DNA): TGTGCCTGCCGGGCGGGCGGGAGCCTGGGGCAGTACTTC.

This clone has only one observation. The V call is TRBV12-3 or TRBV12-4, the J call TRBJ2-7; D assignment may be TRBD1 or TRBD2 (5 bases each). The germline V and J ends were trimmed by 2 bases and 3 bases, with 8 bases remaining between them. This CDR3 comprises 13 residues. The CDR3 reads CASSLRGDYEQYF. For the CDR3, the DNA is TGTGCCAGCAGTTTACGGGGCGACTACGAGCAGTACTTC.

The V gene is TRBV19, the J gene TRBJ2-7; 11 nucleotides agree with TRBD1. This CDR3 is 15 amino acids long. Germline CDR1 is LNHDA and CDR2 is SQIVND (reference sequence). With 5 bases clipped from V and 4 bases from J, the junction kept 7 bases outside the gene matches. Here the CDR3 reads CASSLTGTGGYEQYF. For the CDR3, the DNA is TGTGCCAGTAGTTTAACCGGGACAGGGGGGTACGAGCAGTACTTC. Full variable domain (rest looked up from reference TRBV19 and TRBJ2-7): DGGITQSPKYLFRKEGQNVTLSCEQNLNHDAMYWYRQDPGQGLRLIYYSQIVNDFQKGDIAEGYSVSREKKESFPLTVTSAQKNPTAFYLCASSLTGTGGYEQYFGPGTRLTVT.

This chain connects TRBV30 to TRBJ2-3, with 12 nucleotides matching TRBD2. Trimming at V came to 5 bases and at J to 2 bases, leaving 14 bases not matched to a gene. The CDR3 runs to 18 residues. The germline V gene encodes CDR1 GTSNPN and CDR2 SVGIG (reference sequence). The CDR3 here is CAWDRGRLAGETTDTQYF. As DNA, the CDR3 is TGTGCCTGGGACAGGGGGCGACTAGCGGGGGAGACCACAGATACGCAGTATTTT.

In DNA form, the CDR3 reads TGTGCCAGCAGCCAAGACGAGCTAAATGGGAATGAGCAGTTCTTC. Translated: CASSQDELNGNEQFF. The genes are TRBV3-1 (or the pseudogene TRBV3-2) and TRBJ2-1, with D hard to call. This CDR3 comprises 15 residues. Trimming took off 0 bases at V and 7 bases at J, with 13 bases between the two ends. The germline CDR1 and CDR2 sequences are LGHDT and YNNKEL (reference sequence).

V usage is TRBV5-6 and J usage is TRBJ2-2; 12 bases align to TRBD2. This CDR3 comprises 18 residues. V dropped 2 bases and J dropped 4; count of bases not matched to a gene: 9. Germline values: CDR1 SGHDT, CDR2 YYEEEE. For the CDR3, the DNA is TGTGCCAGCAGCTTACTGACTAGCGGGAGTGGAAGCACCGGGGAGCTGTTTTTT. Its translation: CASSLLTSGSGSTGELFF.

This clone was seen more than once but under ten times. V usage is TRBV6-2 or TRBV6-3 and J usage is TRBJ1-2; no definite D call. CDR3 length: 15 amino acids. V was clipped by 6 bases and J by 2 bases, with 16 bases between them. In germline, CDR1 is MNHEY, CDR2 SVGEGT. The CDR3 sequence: CASSPREGMNYGYTF. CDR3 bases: TGTGCCAGCAGCCCACGGGAAGGCATGAACTATGGCTACACCTTC.

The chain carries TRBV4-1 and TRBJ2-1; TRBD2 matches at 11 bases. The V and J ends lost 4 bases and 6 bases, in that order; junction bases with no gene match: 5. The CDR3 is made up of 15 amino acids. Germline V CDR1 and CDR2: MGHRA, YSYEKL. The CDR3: CASSLPGTSGNEQFF. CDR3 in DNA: TGCGCCAGCAGCCTCCCCGGGACTAGCGGCAATGAGCAGTTCTTC.

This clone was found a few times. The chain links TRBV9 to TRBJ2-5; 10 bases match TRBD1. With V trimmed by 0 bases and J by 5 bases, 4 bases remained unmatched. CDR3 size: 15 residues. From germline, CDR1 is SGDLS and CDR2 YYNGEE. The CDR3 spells CASSVGTGGRETQYF. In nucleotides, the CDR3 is TGTGCCAGCAGCGTAGGGACAGGGGGACGGGAGACCCAGTACTTC.

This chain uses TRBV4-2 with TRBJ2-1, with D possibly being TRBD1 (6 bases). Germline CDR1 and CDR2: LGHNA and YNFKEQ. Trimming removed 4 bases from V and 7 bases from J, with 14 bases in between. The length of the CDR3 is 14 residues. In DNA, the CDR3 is TGTGCCAGCAGCCGTGAAACAGGACAGAATGAGCAGTTCTTC. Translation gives CASSRETGQNEQFF.

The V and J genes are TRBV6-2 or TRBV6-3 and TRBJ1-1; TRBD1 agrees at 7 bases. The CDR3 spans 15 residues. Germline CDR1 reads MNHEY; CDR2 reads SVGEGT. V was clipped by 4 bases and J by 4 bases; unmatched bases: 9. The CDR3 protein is CASSFPDRSGTEAFF. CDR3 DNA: TGTGCCAGCAGTTTCCCGGACAGGTCGGGCACTGAAGCTTTCTTT.

CDR3 sequence: CASSTTKNGGYTF. CDR3 in DNA: TGTGCCAGCAGTACCACAAAAAACGGGGGCTACACCTTC. The chain links TRBV12-3 or TRBV12-4 to TRBJ1-2; D gene uncertain. The CDR3 is made up of 13 amino acids. Trimming pared 5 bases from V and 8 bases from J, leaving 15 bases between.